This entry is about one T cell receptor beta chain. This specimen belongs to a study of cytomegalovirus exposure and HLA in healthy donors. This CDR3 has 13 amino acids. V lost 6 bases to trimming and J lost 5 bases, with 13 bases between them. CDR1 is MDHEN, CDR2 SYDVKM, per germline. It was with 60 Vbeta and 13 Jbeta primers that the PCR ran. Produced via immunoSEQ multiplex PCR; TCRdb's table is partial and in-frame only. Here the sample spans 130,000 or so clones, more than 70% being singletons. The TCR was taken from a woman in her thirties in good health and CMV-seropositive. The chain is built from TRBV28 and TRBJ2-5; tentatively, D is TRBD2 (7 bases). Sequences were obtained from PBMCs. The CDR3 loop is CASREGGEETQYF. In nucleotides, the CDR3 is TGTGCCAGCAGGGAGGGGGGGGAGGAGACCCAGTACTTC.